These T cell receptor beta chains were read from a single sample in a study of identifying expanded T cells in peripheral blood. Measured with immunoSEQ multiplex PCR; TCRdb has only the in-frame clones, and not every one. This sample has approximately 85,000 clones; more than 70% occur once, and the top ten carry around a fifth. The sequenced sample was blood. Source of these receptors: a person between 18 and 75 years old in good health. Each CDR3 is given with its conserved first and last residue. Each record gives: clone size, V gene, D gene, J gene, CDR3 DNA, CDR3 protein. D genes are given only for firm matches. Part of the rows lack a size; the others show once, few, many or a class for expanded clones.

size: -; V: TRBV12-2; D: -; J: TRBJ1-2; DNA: TGTGCAAGTCGCTTTCCCGTGGCTGCTGGCTATGGCTACACCTTC; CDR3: CASRFPVAAGYGYTF
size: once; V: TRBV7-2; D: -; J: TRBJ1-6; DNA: TGTGCCAGCAGCAACAGGACATATAATTCACCCCTCCACTTT; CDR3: CASSNRTYNSPLHF
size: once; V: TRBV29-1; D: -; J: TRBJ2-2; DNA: TGCAGCGTTCCCTACAGGAACACCGGGGAGCTGTTTTTT; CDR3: CSVPYRNTGELFF
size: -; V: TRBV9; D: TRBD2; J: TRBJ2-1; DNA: TGTGCCAGCAGCGTAGCTAGCGGGGGGGCAGGTGAGCAGTTCTTC; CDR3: CASSVASGGAGEQFF
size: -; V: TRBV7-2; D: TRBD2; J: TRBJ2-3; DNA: TGTGCCAGCATCTACAACAAGGGAGCGGGGTATACGCAGTATTTT; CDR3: CASIYNKGAGYTQYF
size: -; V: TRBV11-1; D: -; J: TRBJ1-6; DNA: TGTGCCAGCAGCTTAGATTGGGTGACAGTCAATTCACCCCTCCACTTT; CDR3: CASSLDWVTVNSPLHF
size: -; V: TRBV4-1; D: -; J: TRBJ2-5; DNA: TGCGCCAGCAGCCAAGATCCCCAAGAGACCCAGTACTTC; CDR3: CASSQDPQETQYF
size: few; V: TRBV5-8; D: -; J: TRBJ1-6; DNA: TGTGCCAGCAGCTTTGGATTCGGCTCACCCCTCCACTTT; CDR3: CASSFGFGSPLHF
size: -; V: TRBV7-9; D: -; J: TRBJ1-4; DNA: TGTGCCAGCAACCTCATCGGGGGGGCAGGAGAAAAACTGTTTTTT; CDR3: CASNLIGGAGEKLFF
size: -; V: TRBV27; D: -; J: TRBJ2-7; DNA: TGTGCCAGCAGTTTATTCGGCAGGGCAAGCGAGCAGTACTTC; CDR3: CASSLFGRASEQYF
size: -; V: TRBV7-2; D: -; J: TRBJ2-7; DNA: TGTGCCAGCAGCCGCCGGACGGGGAGGAACGAGCAGTACTTC; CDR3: CASSRRTGRNEQYF
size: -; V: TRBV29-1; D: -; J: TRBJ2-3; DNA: TGCAGCGTTGAAACATGGGGTGCAGATACGCAGTATTTT; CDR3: CSVETWGADTQYF
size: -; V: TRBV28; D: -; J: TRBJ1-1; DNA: TGTGCCAGCAGTCTAACAGTGAACACTGAAGCTTTCTTT; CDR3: CASSLTVNTEAFF
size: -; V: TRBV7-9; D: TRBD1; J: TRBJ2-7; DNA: TGTGCCAGCAGCAAGACAGGGACACCCTACGAGCAGTACTTC; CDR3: CASSKTGTPYEQYF
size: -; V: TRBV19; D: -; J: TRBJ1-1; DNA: TGTGCCAGCGTTGAACAGGGAGTAGATACGGCTTTCTTT; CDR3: CASVEQGVDTAFF
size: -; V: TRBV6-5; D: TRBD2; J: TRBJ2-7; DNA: TGTGCCAGCAGTCCCGGGGGGGTCCTTGTCTACGAGCAGTACTTC; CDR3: CASSPGGVLVYEQYF
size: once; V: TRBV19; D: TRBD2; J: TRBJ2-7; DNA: TGTGCCAGTAACACCGGACTAGCGGGGTTGCAGGAGCAGTACTTC; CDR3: CASNTGLAGLQEQYF
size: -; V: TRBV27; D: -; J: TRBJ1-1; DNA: TGTGCCAGCAGTTGGCAGGAGGGCACTGAAGCTTTCTTT; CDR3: CASSWQEGTEAFF